The 3 T cell receptor beta chains listed next were all sequenced from one sample in a study of response to subunit inactivated influenza vaccine. MiXCR, applied by TCRdb to the RT-PCR reads, yields one record per CDR3 protein. The repertoire has about 520,000 distinct CDR3 sequences, 25% of them found once; the top ten carry 1.5% to 2%. The sample consisted of CD4+ T cells sorted from PBMCs, taken more than 4 days after vaccination. All receptors derive from a man aged 50-60 years who received an inactivated influenza vaccine.

This clonotype was seen only once. This sequence joins TRBV2 and TRBJ2-2; the match to TRBD1 covers 7 bases. Trimming took 8 bases from V and 5 from J; bases not matched to a gene: 20. The CDR3 extends over 18 amino acids. The germline CDR1 and CDR2 sequences are SNHLY and FYNNEI. CDR3 coding DNA: TGTGCCAGCTGTTTATTACCCCTATACAGGGGTAATACCGGGGAGCTGTTTTTT. Translation: CASCLLPLYRGNTGELFF.

This chain connects TRBV20-1 to TRBJ2-7, with D unclear. Germline CDR1 DFQATT, CDR2 SNEGSKA (reference sequence). V lost 3 bases and J lost 2, with 14 bases in between. CDR3 length: 14 amino acids. The CDR3 region is CSARPGFTTYEQYF. The CDR3 DNA follows: TGCAGTGCTAGGCCGGGCTTTACGACCTACGAGCAGTACTTC.

This chain links TRBV5-1 with TRBJ2-7; D is uncertain. The germline gives CDR1 SGHRS, CDR2 YFSETQ. The CDR3 runs to 12 residues. V lost 4 bases, J lost 3 bases, and 8 bases lay in between. CDR3 sequence: CASSPDFYEQYF. CDR3 bases: TGCGCCAGCAGCCCAGACTTCTACGAGCAGTACTTC.